This TCR beta chain was recorded in a study of blood T cells in healthy people across ages. A second PCR of roughly 7 to 11 cycles used a sample-barcoded 5' primer and a J-beta primer mix. From the 5' RACE reads, TCRdb called clonotypes with MiXCR, one entry per CDR3 protein. The table lists 1.8 million or so distinct CDR3 sequences, about two fifths of them singletons, with 23% in the top ten. Study-wide results and limits: Roughly linearly, TCR beta diversity per million T cells fell as age increased.

This clonotype showed up just a few times. The antigen remains unidentified. They isolated at least 6.5 million PBMCs from each sample. A minimum of 5.5 micrograms of total RNA was extracted per sample. The CDR3 covers 15 residues. CDR1 is SGHTA and CDR2 is FQGNSA in the germline V gene. V shed 3 bases and J shed 5 bases, with 11 bases lying between them. This TCR was sampled from a human donor in good health. The chain has TRBV7-2 and TRBJ1-6; D is undetermined. Sequences were obtained from blood. The CDR3 nucleotides are TGTGCCAGCAGCTTTGAGCGCAGTAATAATTCACCCCTCCACTTT. This encodes CASSFERSNNSPLHF.